Below, 23 T cell receptor beta chains from the same sample are listed, as sequenced in a study of blood T cells in healthy people across ages. Next came a second PCR, run for about 6 to 12 cycles, which used a sample-barcoded 5' primer along with a J-beta primer mix. A single record per CDR3 protein comes from TCRdb applying MiXCR to the 5' RACE reads. Counted here are roughly 900,000 distinct CDR3 sequences, roughly 52% occurring once; the ten biggest clones make up roughly 13%. Sequenced: blood. These receptor sequences come from a young man in good health.

The chain employs TRBV27 and TRBJ2-5; 7 bases are shared with TRBD2. Trimming removed 4 bases from V and 4 bases from J; junction bases left unmatched: 18. The CDR3 runs to 18 residues. The germline V gene has CDR1 MNHEY and CDR2 SMNVEV (reference sequence). The CDR3 spells CASSSRTRILNLGETQYF. Here the CDR3 DNA reads TGTGCCAGCAGTTCGCGGACTAGAATACTGAACTTGGGAGAGACCCAGTACTTC.

This clonotype was detected a few times. The chain couples TRBV7-2 to TRBJ1-6; D remains unclear. Germline loops: CDR1 SGHTA, CDR2 FQGNSA. This CDR3 has 17 amino acids. Trimming left V 1 base short and J 0 bases short, with 10 bases between. CDR3 region: CASSLGYSSSYNSPLHF. The CDR3 nucleotides are TGTGCCAGCAGCTTAGGGTACTCGAGCTCCTATAATTCACCCCTCCACTTT. The complete variable domain, with remaining parts taken from reference TRBV7-2 and TRBJ1-6, reads GAGVSQSPSNKVTEKGKDVELRCDPISGHTALYWYRQSLGQGLEFLIYFQGNSAPDKSGLPSDRFSAERTGGSVSTLTIQRTQQEDSAVYLCASSLGYSSSYNSPLHFGNGTRLTVT.

The V and J genes are TRBV12-3 or TRBV12-4 and TRBJ1-2; 8 positions agree with TRBD1. This CDR3 is built from 16 residues. The V and J ends lost 8 bases and 2 bases, in that order; junction bases with no gene match: 13. CDR3 loop: CASGIRTGRANYGYTF. CDR3 nucleotide sequence: TGTGCCAGCGGAATACGGACAGGGAGGGCCAACTATGGCTACACCTTC.

This clonotype showed up just a few times. This chain connects TRBV6-1 to TRBJ1-2, with TRBD1 as a possible D gene (5 bases). The V end was cut by 5 bases, the J end by 7 bases, with 11 bases between. From germline, CDR1 is MNHNS and CDR2 SASEGT. This CDR3 spans 12 amino acids. DNA of the CDR3: TGTGCCAGCAGTCCCCAGGGTGCTGGCTACACCTTC. Protein product: CASSPQGAGYTF.

About this clonotype: It may be a read error: a sequence one base away is much more abundant. The rearrangement links TRBV3-1 to TRBJ2-7, with 12 bases aligning to TRBD2. The DNA end is a closer match to TRBJ2-5, so the J assignment may be wrong. This CDR3 spans 16 amino acids. Per the germline V gene, CDR1 is LGHDT and CDR2 is YNNKEL (reference sequence). CDR3 loop: CASSHPASGGAETQYF. The CDR3, as DNA: TGTGCCAGCAGCCACCCGGCTAGCGGGGGGGCAGAGACCCAGTACTTC.

This chain links TRBV28 with TRBJ2-3; D perhaps matches TRBD1 (6 bases). V lost 5 bases and J lost 0, with 15 bases in between. Germline V gene sequence: CDR1 MDHEN, CDR2 SYDVKM. The CDR3 is made up of 16 amino acids. The CDR3 DNA follows: TGTGCCAGCAGTATAACAGGGATGGGTAGCACAGATACGCAGTATTTT. Translation: CASSITGMGSTDTQYF. Drawing the rest from reference TRBV28 and TRBJ2-3, the complete variable domain is DVKVTQSSRYLVKRTGEKVFLECVQDMDHENMFWYRQDPGLGLRLIYFSYDVKMKEKGDIPEGYSVSREKKERFSLILESASTNQTSMYLCASSITGMGSTDTQYFGPGTRLTVL.

This clonotype was detected only a few times. This chain links TRBV9 with TRBJ1-1; TRBD1 agrees at 7 bases. This CDR3 is built from 15 residues. The ends lost 3 bases at V and 5 bases at J; junction bases unmatched: 10. The germline gives CDR1 SGDLS, CDR2 YYNGEE. The CDR3 reads CASSGGGQLETEAFF. CDR3 in DNA: TGTGCCAGCAGCGGAGGGGGACAGCTCGAGACTGAAGCTTTCTTT.

The rearrangement uses TRBV24-1 and TRBJ1-2; no firm D call. With 4 bases removed from V and 0 bases from J, the gap between germline ends came to 8 bases. The CDR3 length is 14 residues. Looked up from germline, CDR1 is KGHDR and CDR2 is SFDVKD. This CDR3 is CATSDPKTNYGYTF. CDR3 in DNA: TGTGCCACCAGTGACCCGAAGACTAACTATGGCTACACCTTC.

The chain couples TRBV12-3 or TRBV12-4 to TRBJ1-2; no firm D call. V was shortened by 6 bases and J by 3 bases, with 11 bases between the two germline ends. The CDR3 consists of 13 residues. The CDR3 coding sequence is TGTGCCAGCAGGAGACGGCGGGACTATGGCTACACCTTC. Translating gives CASRRRRDYGYTF.

The chain has TRBV11-1 and TRBJ2-2; D not resolved. In germline, CDR1 is SGHAT, CDR2 FQDESV (reference sequence). This CDR3 contains 13 residues. The V end was cut by 5 bases, the J end by 6 bases, with 10 bases between. The CDR3 loop reads CASSDTRAGELFF. In DNA form, the CDR3 reads TGTGCCAGCAGCGATACGAGAGCCGGGGAGCTGTTTTTT. The full variable domain, in which reference TRBV11-1 and TRBJ2-2 provide the parts outside the CDR3, is EAEVAQSPRYKITEKSQAVAFWCDPISGHATLYWYRQILGQGPELLVQFQDESVVDDSQLPKDRFSAERLKGVDSTLKIQPAELGDSAMYLCASSDTRAGELFFGEGSRLTVL.

The V and J genes are TRBV28 and TRBJ2-1; 7 nucleotides align to TRBD2. CDR1 and CDR2 (germline): MDHEN, SYDVKM. The V gene end was trimmed by 10 bases and the J gene end by 6 bases; junction bases not matched to a gene: 12. The CDR3 spans 14 residues. The DNA for the CDR3 is TGTGCCAACCAGCGGGAAGGACTGTTCAATGAGCAGTTCTTC. This encodes CANQREGLFNEQFF.

The chain recombines TRBV7-2 with TRBJ2-7; unclear D gene. V was clipped by 0 bases and J by 0 bases, with 9 bases between them. CDR3 length: 15 amino acids. Germline CDR1 and CDR2: SGHTA and FQGNSA. The CDR3 DNA sequence: TGTGCCAGCAGCTTAGCTGGCAGAAACTCCTACGAGCAGTACTTC. It translates to CASSLAGRNSYEQYF.

The genes are TRBV6-1 and TRBJ1-2, with D unresolved. Trimming pared 1 base from V and 5 bases from J, leaving 17 bases between. This CDR3 has 16 amino acids. Germline lookup yields CDR1 MNHNS and CDR2 SASEGT. CDR3 loop: CASSEGWLSTFYGYTF. The CDR3 nucleotides read TGTGCCAGCAGTGAAGGGTGGCTCAGTACCTTTTATGGCTACACCTTC.

This clonotype was counted a single time. The chain carries TRBV6-5 and TRBJ1-5, with TRBD1 matching over 9 bases. The CDR3 contains 13 residues. Germline lookup yields CDR1 MNHEY and CDR2 SVGAGI. The ends lost 6 bases at V and 9 bases at J; junction bases unmatched: 6. The CDR3 region is CASSLQGARPQHF. The CDR3 DNA is TGTGCCAGCAGCCTACAGGGGGCTCGGCCCCAGCATTTT.

V and J are TRBV6-5 and TRBJ2-4, with D tentatively TRBD2 (5 bases). V gave up 1 base and J gave up 13 bases, with 14 bases separating them. This CDR3 is built from 13 residues. Germline-derived CDR1 and CDR2 are MNHEY and SVGAGI. As DNA, the CDR3 is TGTGCCAGCAGTTACTTACGGGGTAGTGAGCAGTACTTC. Protein product: CASSYLRGSEQYF.

About this clonotype: A read error may be the cause here, since a much bigger clone is one base away. The chain combines TRBV27 with TRBJ2-6, with D possibly matching TRBD1 (6 bases). CDR1 and CDR2 (germline): MNHEY, SMNVEV (reference sequence). CDR3 length: 17 amino acids. The CDR3 sequence: CASSLSLRAAGAHVLTF. Here the CDR3 DNA reads TGTGCCAGCAGTTTAAGTTTGAGGGCAGCAGGGGCCCACGTCCTGACTTTC.

This sequence joins TRBV18 and TRBJ2-4; possible D gene TRBD2, 5 bases. The CDR3 spans 14 residues. Germline V gives CDR1 KGHSH, CDR2 LQKENI. The ends were cut back, 0 bases at V and 7 bases at J, with 10 bases in the middle. The CDR3 nucleotides are TGTGCCAGCTCACCACCAGGGTCGGGGAACATTCAGTACTTC. It is translated as CASSPPGSGNIQYF. Based on the CDR3 plus reference TRBV18 and TRBJ2-4, the full variable domain is NAGVMQNPRHLVRRRGQEARLRCSPMKGHSHVYWYRQLPEEGLKFMVYLQKENIIDESGMPKERFSAEFPKEGPSILRIQQVVRGDSAAYFCASSPPGSGNIQYFGAGTRLSVL.

The chain has TRBV29-1 and TRBJ2-3; D is possibly TRBD1 (5 bases). Trimming stripped 4 bases from V and 3 bases from J, with 8 bases between. Germline values: CDR1 SQVTM, CDR2 ANQGSEA. The CDR3 consists of 12 residues. CDR3 region: CSVVQGTDTQYF. CDR3 coding DNA: TGCAGCGTTGTGCAGGGAACAGATACGCAGTATTTT.

This clonotype was detected a few times. V usage is TRBV4-1 and J usage is TRBJ2-1; 7 bases match TRBD2. CDR3 length: 16 amino acids. V shed 3 bases and J 4 bases; nucleotides not matched to a gene: 9. Germline CDR1 MGHRA, CDR2 YSYEKL. The CDR3 sequence is CASSQGPSGTYNEQFF. CDR3 sequence (DNA): TGCGCCAGCAGCCAGGGCCCTAGCGGCACGTACAATGAGCAGTTCTTC.

This clonotype turned up a few times. The chain joins TRBV5-1 to TRBJ1-1; D perhaps matches TRBD1 (5 bases). V was trimmed by 8 bases and J by 0 bases, leaving 20 bases between them. The CDR3 runs to 16 residues. Per the germline V gene, CDR1 is SGHRS and CDR2 is YFSETQ. The CDR3 here is CASAPGVAAMNTEAFF. The CDR3 DNA reads TGCGCCAGTGCCCCGGGGGTGGCAGCTATGAACACTGAAGCTTTCTTT.

This chain connects TRBV10-3 to TRBJ2-7; a possible D gene is TRBD1 (5 bases). V lost 3 bases and J lost 6, with 9 bases in between. The V gene's germline CDR1 is ENHRY and CDR2 SYGVKD. This CDR3 has 12 residues. The CDR3 loop is CAISDREVEQYF. Written as DNA, the CDR3 is TGTGCCATCAGTGACAGGGAAGTCGAGCAGTACTTC.

Comment on this clonotype: At one end, the junction sequence differs from germline, possibly due to a read error. The CDR3: CVSSLGLAGQNEQFF. The CDR3 DNA is TGCGTCAGCAGCTTGGGACTAGCGGGGCAGAATGAGCAGTTCTTC. This chain links TRBV5-1 with TRBJ2-1, with 13 bases matching TRBD2. CDR1 and CDR2 from the germline V gene are SGHRS and YFSETQ. The CDR3 consists of 15 residues.

V usage is TRBV29-1 and J usage is TRBJ2-7, with D unclear. The assigned J gene may be wrong: the sequence end matches TRBJ2-5 better. The CDR3 consists of 12 residues. Germline-derived CDR1 and CDR2 are SQVTM and ANQGSEA. This CDR3 is CSVGISGETQYF. Written as DNA, the CDR3 is TGCAGCGTTGGCATATCTGGGGAGACCCAGTACTTC.